The sample holds a few counts of the clone carrying this TCR beta chain. Its specificity is not known. TCRdb reanalysed the 5' RACE reads using MiXCR and keeps one entry per CDR3 protein. The profile shows about 240,000 distinct CDR3 sequences, more than 9.5% of them singletons. The data belong to a study of identical twins. J lost 6 bases, V lost 6 bases, and 12 bases had no gene match. The CDR3 is made up of 14 amino acids. The V gene's germline CDR1 is DFQATT and CDR2 SNEGSKA (reference sequence). Study results and caveats: Not following the same donors, the study drew its conclusions from cross-sectional statistical analysis. Insertion counts were lower in abundant cord blood beta clonotypes, a trend that memory repertoires did not show.

The donor group consisted entirely of healthy Caucasians. In addition, the sample was reused for a study of yellow fever vaccine responses in identical twins.

The sequence came from a woman between 18 and 29 years old in good health. The rearrangement links TRBV20-1 to TRBJ2-7, with 9 bases aligning to TRBD2. What was sequenced was memory (CD45RO+) T cells sorted from blood. CDR3 loop: CSARPVAGVAEQYF. Written as DNA, the CDR3 is TGCAGTGCCCGTCCGGTAGCGGGAGTTGCCGAGCAGTACTTC.